Below, one T cell receptor (beta chain) is given with its context. Its antigen is currently unknown. The source of the sample is a study of T cell responses to AZD1222 COVID-19 vaccine. Study observations and caveats: Clonal diversity was possibly underestimated; the donors were predominantly white British and more often female. Vaccination with two AZD1222 doses was followed by a rise in Spike-specific TCR breadth and depth. Per reports, nearly half of all spike-specific TCRs target regions that are unmutated in variants. Among those given AZD1222, only five to seven were seropositive at baseline.

Germline V gene data show CDR1 as SGDLS and CDR2 as YYNGEE. Trimming cost V 5 bases and J 4 bases, with 14 bases left between them. This CDR3 has 14 amino acids. The repertoire was sequenced with immunoSEQ multiplex PCR; TCRdb's copy has only in-frame clones and lacks some. In the table there are around 120,000 clones, approximately 85% of which are singletons. V usage is TRBV9 and J usage is TRBJ2-3; possibly TRBD2 for D (5 bases). The specimen was peripheral blood, collected on day 0 of MenACWY control vaccination. This sequence was found in an adult in good health. The CDR3 DNA is TGTGCCAGCAGTCCGGGTGGAGGCCCAGATACGCAGTATTTT. Translating it yields CASSPGGGPDTQYF. The variable domain in full, completed from reference TRBV9 and TRBJ2-3, reads DSGVTQTPKHLITATGQRVTLRCSPRSGDLSVYWYQQSLDQGLQFLIQYYNGEERAKGNILERFSAQQFPDLHSELNLSSLELGDSALYFCASSPGGGPDTQYFGPGTRLTVL.